This TCR beta chain was observed in a study of blood T cell repertoires in COVID-19. Overall study context: Sample material is recorded as cDNA or gDNA derived from T cells, B-cell-depleted T cells, or PBMCs.

V gave up 2 bases and J gave up 1 base, with 15 bases separating them. The CDR3 extends over 16 amino acids. Looked up from germline, CDR1 is MNHEY and CDR2 is SMNVEV (reference sequence). The study assigned cohorts using participant-reported clinical history. In the study's own analysis: How many nucleated cells were present was estimated from reference gene primer amplification. Sequencing used immunoSEQ multiplex PCR; TCRdb keeps in-frame clones, though not all of them. V and J calls and clone size come straight from that table; D and trimming were deduced from the DNA. Altogether 200,000 to 250,000 clones are present, 80% to 90% being singletons, with the ten largest covering more than 3.5%.

The gene calls are TRBV27 and TRBJ2-7; D is ambiguous. The origin of this receptor is a woman aged 40-49 years with acute COVID-19. Sequencing was done on a sample of PBMCs or T cells enriched from blood (not recorded which). In DNA, the CDR3 is TGTGCCAGCAGTTTAACGCGACCAGACGGGTCCTACGAGCAGTACTTC. Residues: CASSLTRPDGSYEQYF.